This T cell receptor (beta chain) is from a study of blood T cell repertoires in COVID-19. The overall study: There were acute and convalescent COVID-19 samples, and they came from the United States, Italy and Spain. T cells, B-cell-depleted T cells, or PBMCs supplied cDNA or gDNA.

CDR3 length: 14 amino acids. V was pared by 4 bases and J by 5 bases, with 14 bases between. Per the germline V gene, CDR1 is SGHTA and CDR2 is FQGNSA. The authors' processing: Nucleated cell counts were estimated from reference gene primer amplification. Clones were read by immunoSEQ multiplex PCR, and TCRdb kept only the in-frame ones, dropping some. Clonal size and the V and J genes are those of that table, whereas D and trimming came from the DNA. The sample shows 200,000 to 250,000 clones, approximately 82% of them seen only once. This clone came up once. This receptor was obtained from a woman at least 80 years old with acute or convalescent COVID-19. The chain is built from TRBV7-2 and TRBJ1-2; no clear D. The specimen sequenced was peripheral blood. DNA of the CDR3: TGTGCCAGCAGCTCTGGCCAAAATTTATATGGCTACACCTTC. Its protein product is CASSSGQNLYGYTF.